The text below deals with one T cell receptor beta chain. No antigen is known for it. The data originate from a study of T cell responses to AZD1222 COVID-19 vaccine. The wider study: Second-dose timings of about 4 or about 12 weeks were pooled. Findings of the study overall: Nearly half of spike-specific TCRs reportedly target unmutated variant regions. Breadth and depth of Spike-specific TCRs rose after two AZD1222 doses.

The CDR3 covers 14 residues. V was shortened by 5 bases and J by 6 bases, with 17 bases between the two germline ends. Looked up from germline, CDR1 is LNHDA and CDR2 is SQIVND (reference sequence). This table comes from immunoSEQ multiplex PCR, and its TCRdb copy is limited to in-frame clones, with some not included. The sample includes more than 80,000 clones, around 86% of them seen just once. The rearrangement uses TRBV19 and TRBJ2-7; D is unclear. The clonotype comes from an adult in good health. This specimen consisted of peripheral blood, obtained on day 0 of AZD1222 vaccination. Here the CDR3 DNA reads TGTGCCAGTAGTCAACTGTACACCTTGGGCGAGCAGTACTTC. Amino acids: CASSQLYTLGEQYF.